This TCR beta chain stems from a study of tumor and adjacent non-tumor tissue in lung cancer. Overall study: Histology: 11 to 13 adenocarcinoma, a couple of squamous cell carcinoma, 1 small cell lung cancer. Around 4 million productive TCRbeta reads were obtained per sample on average. Whole-study results and caveats: In normal lung, the top 100 clones were significantly more dominant than in tumor. Significantly higher TCR diversity was found in tumor than normal lung.

RNA was extracted from bulk tissue without any cell sorting. This non-tumor lung sample came from over 3 cm beyond the tumor edge. There are 18 residues in the CDR3. CDR1 and CDR2 (germline): SGHAT, FQNNGV. Deletions cut 5 bases from V and 5 bases from J, with 25 bases between. In regard to this clonotype: Its antigen is still unknown.

The library came from three nested PCR rounds adapted from ARM-PCR protocols. MiXCR, run by TCRdb on the multiplex PCR reads, gives a single entry per CDR3 protein. The sample lists roughly 69,000 distinct CDR3 sequences, around 76% occurring once. The source is a man between 60 and 75 years old with non-small cell lung cancer. Sequencing was performed on distant non-tumor lung tissue. The rearrangement links TRBV11-2 to TRBJ2-1, with D perhaps TRBD2 (6 bases). The CDR3: CASSIAPSAGGVHNEQFF. The CDR3 DNA reads TGTGCCAGCAGCATAGCCCCCTCAGCGGGTGGGGTCCACAATGAGCAGTTCTTC.